The clone carrying this TCR beta chain appeared a few times. Its antigen is undetermined. These data originate in a study of a mutant IDH1 vaccine in newly diagnosed glioma. Study background: The initiation of vaccination occurred 4-6 weeks after radiotherapy alone, or with temozolomide cycles. Before enrollment, the patients had been treated with radiotherapy alone, temozolomide alone, or both together. Most of them had received both. Treated individuals were 62.5% male and approximately 38% female, averaging about 40 years of age.

Sample time point: week 47, end of study. It was 300 ug of mutant IDH1 20-mer peptide that made up each vaccine dose, given with topical imiquimod. CDR1 MGHDK and CDR2 SYGVNS come from the germline V gene. This CDR3 spans 15 amino acids. V was pared by 6 bases and J by 6 bases, with 8 bases of the junction left unmatched. TCRdb keeps only in-frame clones here, not all; method: immunoSEQ multiplex PCR. The sample has tens of thousands of clones, roughly 61% seen once. Findings and caveats of the study: Vaccine-induced responses were seen in 85% to 95% of patients, spanning several MHC alleles.

Sequenced material: peripheral blood mononuclear cells (PBMCs), taken from a glioma patient whose treatment included an IDH1 peptide vaccine. The gene calls are TRBV25-1 and TRBJ2-1, with 10 bases fitting TRBD2. The sequence was collected from a man aged 40-50 years with glioma. Some clones in this sample may be carry-over from other donors' samples. The CDR3 sequence: CASSTTSGATNEQFF. Written as DNA, the CDR3 is TGTGCCAGCAGCACTACTAGCGGGGCAACCAATGAGCAGTTCTTC.